This is a list of T cell receptor beta chains from one sample in a study of blood T cells in healthy people across ages. Via MiXCR, TCRdb re-called the 5' RACE reads, giving one row per CDR3 protein. The sample gives 1 million or so distinct CDR3 sequences, roughly 24% of which show up once; around 0.75% is in the top ten. These data were likewise used in another study, on T cells of mothers and their children.

The sample was blood. These TCRs come from a girl under 10 years old in good health. Each CDR3 is given with its conserved first and last residue. D genes are given only for firm matches. Some rows mark clone size as missing; the rest say once, few, many or name a class of expanded clone.

TRBV7-7	NA	TRBJ2-1	few	CASSDRTAREQFF	TGTGCTAGCAGCGATAGGACGGCAAGGGAGCAGTTCTTC
TRBV6-1	NA	TRBJ1-6	NA	CASRADRLLWGSPLHF	TGTGCCAGCAGGGCCGACAGACTTCTATGGGGTTCACCCCTCCACTTT
TRBV12-3/TRBV12-4	NA	TRBJ2-5	few	CASSVGGVETQYF	TGTGCCAGCAGTGTCGGGGGAGTGGAGACCCAGTACTTC
TRBV5-1	NA	TRBJ1-3	few	CASSFRIGQPENTIYF	TGCGCCAGCAGCTTCAGGATCGGACAGCCGGAAAACACCATATATTTT
TRBV5-8	NA	TRBJ1-5	NA	CASSRGTGGNQPQHF	TGTGCCAGCAGCCGGGGGACTGGAGGCAATCAGCCCCAGCATTTT
TRBV27	NA	TRBJ2-7	NA	CASSISGETYEQYF	TGTGCCAGCAGCATTAGCGGCGAAACCTACGAGCAGTACTTC
TRBV4-3	NA	TRBJ2-1	NA	CASSLMDTYNEQFF	TGCGCCAGCAGCCTTATGGACACCTACAATGAGCAGTTCTTC
TRBV20-1	NA	TRBJ2-7	NA	CSASRGFEQYF	TGCAGTGCTAGTAGGGGCTTCGAGCAGTACTTC
TRBV10-1	NA	TRBJ1-1	NA	CASSETRNTEAFF	TGCGCCAGCAGTGAGACCCGAAACACTGAAGCTTTCTTT
TRBV2	NA	TRBJ2-1	once	CASGAGSSYNEQFF	TGTGCCAGCGGGGCGGGAAGCTCCTACAATGAGCAGTTCTTC